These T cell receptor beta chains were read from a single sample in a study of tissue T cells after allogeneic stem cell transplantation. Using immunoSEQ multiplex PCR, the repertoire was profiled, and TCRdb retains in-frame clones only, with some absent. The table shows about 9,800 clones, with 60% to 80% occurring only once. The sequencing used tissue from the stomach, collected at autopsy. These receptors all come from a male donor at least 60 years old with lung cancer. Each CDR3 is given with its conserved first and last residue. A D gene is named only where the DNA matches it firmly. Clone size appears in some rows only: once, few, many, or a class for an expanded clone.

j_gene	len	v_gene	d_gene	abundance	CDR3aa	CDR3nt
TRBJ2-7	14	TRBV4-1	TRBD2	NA	CASSQAAGGFEQYF	TGCGCCAGCAGCCAAGCAGCGGGGGGATTCGAGCAGTACTTC
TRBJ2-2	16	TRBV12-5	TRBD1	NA	CASGPPGTEGSRELFF	TGTGCTAGTGGTCCGCCCGGGACAGAGGGAAGCAGGGAGCTGTTTTTT
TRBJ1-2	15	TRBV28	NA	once	CASSARTDGTYGYTF	TGTGCCAGCAGTGCCCGGACAGATGGGACCTATGGCTACACCTTC
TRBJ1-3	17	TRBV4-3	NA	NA	CASSQTAGTHSGNTIYF	TGCGCCAGCAGCCAAACCGCCGGGACACACTCTGGAAACACCATATATTTT
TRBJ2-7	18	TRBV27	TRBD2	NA	CASSLRKREGVPSYEQYF	TGTGCCAGCAGTTTGAGGAAGCGGGAGGGCGTGCCGTCCTACGAGCAGTACTTC
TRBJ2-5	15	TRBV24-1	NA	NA	CATSEPARWVETQYF	TGTGCCACCAGTGAACCCGCCCGCTGGGTTGAGACCCAGTACTTC
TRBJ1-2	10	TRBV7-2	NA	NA	CASSLVRTTF	TGTGCCAGCAGCTTAGTAAGGACGACCTTC
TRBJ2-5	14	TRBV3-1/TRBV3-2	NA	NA	CASSLPGPQETQYF	TGTGCCAGCAGCCTGCCGGGACCCCAAGAGACCCAGTACTTC
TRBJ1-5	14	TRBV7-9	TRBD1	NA	CASSPTTGDQPQHF	TGTGCCAGCAGCCCAACCACAGGGGATCAGCCCCAGCATTTT
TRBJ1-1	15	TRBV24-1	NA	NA	CATSDGTKSGTEAFF	TGTGCCACCAGTGACGGGACCAAATCGGGCACTGAAGCTTTCTTT
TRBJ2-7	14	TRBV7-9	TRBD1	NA	CASSRQGSSYEQYF	TGTGCCAGCAGCCGACAGGGAAGCTCCTACGAGCAGTACTTC
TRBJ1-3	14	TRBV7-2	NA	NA	CASSTPNSGNTIYF	TGTGCCAGCAGCACACCGAACTCTGGAAACACCATATATTTT
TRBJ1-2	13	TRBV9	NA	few	CASSAGRRVGYTF	TGTGCCAGCAGCGCAGGACGAAGGGTTGGCTACACCTTC
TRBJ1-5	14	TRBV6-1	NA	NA	CASSPPGNNQPQHF	TGTGCCAGCAGCCCCCCGGGAAACAATCAGCCCCAGCATTTT
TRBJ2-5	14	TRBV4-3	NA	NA	CASSPAAGKETQYF	TGCGCCAGCAGCCCAGCGGCGGGTAAAGAGACCCAGTACTTC
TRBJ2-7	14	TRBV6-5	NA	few	CASGGSFVSYEQYF	TGTGCCAGCGGGGGGAGTTTTGTCTCCTACGAGCAGTACTTC
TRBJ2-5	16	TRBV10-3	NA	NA	CAISEPRGGAQETQYF	TGTGCCATCAGTGAACCGAGGGGGGGGGCCCAAGAGACCCAGTACTTC
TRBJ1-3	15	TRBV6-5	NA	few	CASSYSRRSGNTIYF	TGTGCCAGCAGTTACTCAAGAAGGTCTGGAAACACCATATATTTT
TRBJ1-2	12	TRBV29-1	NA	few	CSVVEWRDGYTF	TGCAGCGTTGTCGAGTGGAGGGATGGCTACACCTTC
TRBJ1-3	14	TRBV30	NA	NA	CAWQTGYSGNTIYF	TGTGCCTGGCAGACAGGCTACTCTGGAAACACCATATATTTT
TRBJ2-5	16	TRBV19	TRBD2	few	CASSLGLAGGQETQYF	TGTGCCAGTAGTCTGGGACTAGCGGGGGGCCAAGAGACCCAGTACTTC
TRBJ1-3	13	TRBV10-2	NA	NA	CASSGGGRNTIYF	TGCGCCAGCAGTGGTGGCGGAAGAAACACCATATATTTT
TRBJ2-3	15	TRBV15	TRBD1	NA	CATSRGQTYTDTQYF	TGTGCCACCAGCCGGGGACAGACTTACACAGATACGCAGTATTTT
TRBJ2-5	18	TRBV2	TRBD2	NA	CASSEGLLAGVGGETQYF	TGTGCCAGCAGTGAGGGTCTACTAGCGGGAGTGGGGGGAGAGACCCAGTACTTC
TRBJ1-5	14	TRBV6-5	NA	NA	CASNYLGENQPQHF	TGTGCCAGCAACTACTTGGGGGAGAATCAGCCCCAGCATTTT
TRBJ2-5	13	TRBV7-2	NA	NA	CASSLALQETQYF	TGTGCCAGCAGCTTAGCGCTTCAAGAGACCCAGTACTTC